A selection of T cell receptor beta chains follows, all from one sample in a study of cytomegalovirus exposure and HLA in healthy donors. Profiled with immunoSEQ multiplex PCR; TCRdb holds only in-frame clones, not every one. The table shows roughly 100,000 clones, with roughly three quarters occurring only once. The specimen sequenced was PBMCs. These receptor sequences come from a male donor in good health and CMV-seronegative. Both conserved end residues are part of each CDR3. The order of the fields is J gene, V gene, clone size, D gene, CDR3 protein, CDR3 DNA. The D gene is left open where the match is weak. Rows may omit the clone size; those that give it use once, few, many or a size class.

j_call: TRBJ1-4
v_call: TRBV18
clone_size: NA
d_call: TRBD1
cdr3_aa: CASSPQGAETNEKLFF
cdr3_nt: TGTGCCAGCTCACCACAGGGGGCGGAAACTAATGAAAAACTGTTTTTT

j_call: TRBJ2-1
v_call: TRBV6-5
clone_size: NA
d_call: TRBD2
cdr3_aa: CASSPSGRYNEQFF
cdr3_nt: TGTGCCAGCAGCCCTAGCGGGAGGTACAATGAGCAGTTCTTC

j_call: TRBJ2-2
v_call: TRBV11-2
clone_size: NA
d_call: NA
cdr3_aa: CASSFSRENTGELFF
cdr3_nt: TGTGCCAGCAGCTTTTCCAGGGAGAACACCGGGGAGCTGTTTTTT

j_call: TRBJ2-7
v_call: TRBV19
clone_size: NA
d_call: NA
cdr3_aa: CASSIGAGTTYEQYF
cdr3_nt: TGTGCCAGTAGTATCGGGGCGGGGACGACCTACGAGCAGTACTTC

j_call: TRBJ1-3
v_call: TRBV2
clone_size: NA
d_call: NA
cdr3_aa: CASSVGAYGSRSGNTIYF
cdr3_nt: TGTGCCAGCAGTGTTGGGGCATATGGCAGCCGCTCTGGAAACACCATATATTTT

j_call: TRBJ2-2
v_call: TRBV5-4
clone_size: few
d_call: TRBD2
cdr3_aa: CASSLGAALAGTGELFF
cdr3_nt: TGTGCCAGCAGCTTGGGTGCGGCTCTAGCGGGAACCGGGGAGCTGTTTTTT

j_call: TRBJ2-7
v_call: TRBV12-2
clone_size: NA
d_call: NA
cdr3_aa: CATAGLAGYEQYF
cdr3_nt: TGTGCAACCGCGGGACTAGCGGGGTACGAGCAGTACTTC

j_call: TRBJ2-7
v_call: TRBV7-9
clone_size: NA
d_call: TRBD2
cdr3_aa: CASSLAIVTSGSHEQYF
cdr3_nt: TGTGCCAGCAGCTTAGCGATCGTAACTAGCGGGAGCCACGAGCAGTACTTC

j_call: TRBJ2-5
v_call: TRBV5-6
clone_size: few
d_call: NA
cdr3_aa: CASSLRELGGETQYF
cdr3_nt: TGTGCCAGCAGCTTGCGGGAGCTGGGTGGGGAGACCCAGTACTTC

j_call: TRBJ2-1
v_call: TRBV9
clone_size: NA
d_call: NA
cdr3_aa: CASSVEGAADLFF
cdr3_nt: TGTGCCAGCAGCGTAGAAGGTGCAGCGGATTTGTTCTTC

j_call: TRBJ2-7
v_call: TRBV18
clone_size: NA
d_call: TRBD2
cdr3_aa: CASSLASGSGGEQYF
cdr3_nt: TGTGCCAGCTCACTGGCCAGCGGGAGTGGTGGCGAGCAGTACTTC

j_call: TRBJ1-5
v_call: TRBV19
clone_size: NA
d_call: NA
cdr3_aa: CATGGVGQPQHF
cdr3_nt: TGTGCCACCGGCGGGGTTGGTCAGCCCCAGCATTTT

j_call: TRBJ2-1
v_call: TRBV2
clone_size: few
d_call: NA
cdr3_aa: CASSATYNEQFF
cdr3_nt: TGTGCCAGCAGTGCAACCTACAATGAGCAGTTCTTC

j_call: TRBJ1-2
v_call: TRBV5-1
clone_size: NA
d_call: NA
cdr3_aa: CASSLGTVSYGYTF
cdr3_nt: TGCGCCAGCAGCTTGGGGACAGTTTCCTATGGCTACACCTTC

j_call: TRBJ1-5
v_call: TRBV28
clone_size: NA
d_call: NA
cdr3_aa: CASKMEVGSQPQHF
cdr3_nt: TGTGCCAGCAAGATGGAGGTCGGGAGTCAGCCCCAGCATTTT

j_call: TRBJ2-2
v_call: TRBV29-1
clone_size: NA
d_call: NA
cdr3_aa: CSVGTGGAHTGELFF
cdr3_nt: TGCAGCGTTGGAACCGGCGGGGCCCACACCGGGGAGCTGTTTTTT

j_call: TRBJ1-1
v_call: TRBV12-5
clone_size: NA
d_call: NA
cdr3_aa: CASGQGNREPEAFF
cdr3_nt: TGTGCTAGTGGACAAGGGAACAGGGAACCTGAAGCTTTCTTT

j_call: TRBJ1-2
v_call: TRBV28
clone_size: few
d_call: NA
cdr3_aa: CASSLSGGHRGYGYTF
cdr3_nt: TGTGCCAGCAGTTTATCCGGAGGGCACCGAGGGTATGGCTACACCTTC

j_call: TRBJ1-2
v_call: TRBV23-1
clone_size: NA
d_call: TRBD1
cdr3_aa: CASSQSDRMYGYTF
cdr3_nt: TGCGCCAGCAGTCAATCGGACAGGATGTATGGCTACACCTTC

j_call: TRBJ1-5
v_call: TRBV2
clone_size: NA
d_call: TRBD1
cdr3_aa: CASGRQGVVFSNQPQHF
cdr3_nt: TGTGCCAGCGGTAGACAGGGTGTTGTCTTTAGCAATCAGCCCCAGCATTTT

j_call: TRBJ1-1
v_call: TRBV19
clone_size: NA
d_call: NA
cdr3_aa: CASSWSPRGNTEAFF
cdr3_nt: TGTGCCAGTAGTTGGTCCCCCCGGGGGAACACTGAAGCTTTCTTT

j_call: TRBJ2-1
v_call: TRBV19
clone_size: NA
d_call: NA
cdr3_aa: CASSIRVTYNEQFF
cdr3_nt: TGTGCCAGTAGTATCCGGGTGACTTACAATGAGCAGTTCTTC

j_call: TRBJ2-1
v_call: TRBV6-1
clone_size: NA
d_call: TRBD2
cdr3_aa: CASSELGGRAYNEQFF
cdr3_nt: TGTGCCAGCAGTGAGCTGGGCGGGAGGGCCTACAATGAGCAGTTCTTC

j_call: TRBJ2-2
v_call: TRBV19
clone_size: NA
d_call: TRBD2
cdr3_aa: CASTPSSGVEQNTGELFF
cdr3_nt: TGTGCCAGTACCCCGTCTAGCGGGGTCGAACAGAACACCGGGGAGCTGTTTTTT

j_call: TRBJ1-3
v_call: TRBV4-1
clone_size: NA
d_call: TRBD1
cdr3_aa: CASSQVPAFQGGGNTIYF
cdr3_nt: TGCGCCAGCAGCCAAGTCCCCGCTTTCCAGGGGGGCGGAAACACCATATATTTT

j_call: TRBJ1-4
v_call: TRBV7-9
clone_size: NA
d_call: TRBD1
cdr3_aa: CASSKSQGAYEKLFF
cdr3_nt: TGTGCCAGCAGCAAATCACAGGGGGCTTATGAAAAACTGTTTTTT

j_call: TRBJ1-4
v_call: TRBV18
clone_size: NA
d_call: NA
cdr3_aa: CASSPATPRGEKLFF
cdr3_nt: TGTGCCAGCTCACCAGCGACGCCCCGAGGGGAAAAACTGTTTTTT

j_call: TRBJ2-3
v_call: TRBV7-9
clone_size: NA
d_call: NA
cdr3_aa: CASSPVGLSTDTQYF
cdr3_nt: TGTGCCAGCAGCCCGGTTGGGCTTAGCACAGATACGCAGTATTTT

j_call: TRBJ2-7
v_call: TRBV4-3
clone_size: many
d_call: NA
cdr3_aa: CASSQEYRDYEQYF
cdr3_nt: TGCGCCAGCAGCCAAGAGTACAGGGACTACGAGCAGTACTTC

j_call: TRBJ2-2
v_call: TRBV30
clone_size: NA
d_call: NA
cdr3_aa: CAWTPRGRQNAGELFF
cdr3_nt: TGTGCCTGGACCCCTCGAGGAAGACAGAACGCCGGGGAGCTGTTTTTT

j_call: TRBJ2-2
v_call: TRBV7-9
clone_size: NA
d_call: TRBD1
cdr3_aa: CASSFKDRGSGSGELFF
cdr3_nt: TGTGCCAGCAGCTTTAAGGACAGGGGGTCCGGGAGCGGGGAGCTGTTTTTT

j_call: TRBJ2-1
v_call: TRBV5-4
clone_size: NA
d_call: NA
cdr3_aa: CASSLSLGRRENYNEQFF
cdr3_nt: TGTGCCAGCAGCTTGTCCCTGGGTCGGCGGGAAAACTACAATGAGCAGTTCTTC

j_call: TRBJ1-2
v_call: TRBV6-1
clone_size: NA
d_call: NA
cdr3_aa: CASSEGRRANYGYTF
cdr3_nt: TGTGCCAGCAGTGAAGGTCGGAGAGCTAACTATGGCTACACCTTC

j_call: TRBJ2-3
v_call: TRBV5-1
clone_size: few
d_call: NA
cdr3_aa: CATGSGTDTQYF
cdr3_nt: TGCGCCACCGGGTCCGGCACAGATACGCAGTATTTT

j_call: TRBJ1-2
v_call: TRBV11-2
clone_size: NA
d_call: NA
cdr3_aa: CASSGGTDNNYGYTF
cdr3_nt: TGTGCCAGCAGCGGAGGGACGGACAATAACTATGGCTACACCTTC

j_call: TRBJ2-7
v_call: TRBV19
clone_size: NA
d_call: NA
cdr3_aa: CASSHLFGAYEQYF
cdr3_nt: TGTGCCAGTAGTCACTTATTCGGGGCCTACGAGCAGTACTTC

j_call: TRBJ2-7
v_call: TRBV19
clone_size: NA
d_call: TRBD2
cdr3_aa: CASSIFPSGRSAHEQYF
cdr3_nt: TGTGCCAGTAGTATATTTCCTAGCGGGAGGTCTGCCCACGAGCAGTACTTC

j_call: TRBJ2-5
v_call: TRBV5-1
clone_size: once
d_call: NA
cdr3_aa: CASKVSGSETQYF
cdr3_nt: TGCGCCAGCAAAGTCTCGGGTAGCGAGACCCAGTACTTC

j_call: TRBJ2-2
v_call: TRBV7-3
clone_size: NA
d_call: TRBD1
cdr3_aa: CASSQGGTVGELFF
cdr3_nt: TGTGCCAGCAGCCAAGGGGGCACGGTCGGGGAGCTGTTTTTT

j_call: TRBJ2-7
v_call: TRBV25-1
clone_size: NA
d_call: TRBD2
cdr3_aa: CASSDLAGAGDEQYF
cdr3_nt: TGTGCCAGCAGTGATCTTGCGGGAGCCGGCGACGAGCAGTACTTC

j_call: TRBJ1-3
v_call: TRBV13
clone_size: NA
d_call: NA
cdr3_aa: CASSLGANTIYF
cdr3_nt: TGTGCCAGCAGCTTAGGGGCAAACACCATATATTTT

j_call: TRBJ2-2
v_call: TRBV29-1
clone_size: NA
d_call: NA
cdr3_aa: CSVSETGTGELFF
cdr3_nt: TGCAGCGTTTCTGAGACGGGTACCGGGGAGCTGTTTTTT

j_call: TRBJ2-4
v_call: TRBV2
clone_size: NA
d_call: NA
cdr3_aa: CASSEYGGNIQYF
cdr3_nt: TGTGCCAGCAGTGAGTATGGAGGAAACATTCAGTACTTC

j_call: TRBJ2-1
v_call: TRBV10-3
clone_size: few
d_call: NA
cdr3_aa: CAISDQESGSLYNEQFF
cdr3_nt: TGTGCCATCAGTGACCAAGAGAGCGGATCCCTATACAATGAGCAGTTCTTC

j_call: TRBJ1-5
v_call: TRBV27
clone_size: NA
d_call: NA
cdr3_aa: CASRAQGREKPQHF
cdr3_nt: TGTGCCAGCAGGGCACAGGGAAGGGAGAAGCCCCAGCATTTT

j_call: TRBJ2-2
v_call: TRBV14
clone_size: NA
d_call: TRBD1
cdr3_aa: CASSWTGFTGELFF
cdr3_nt: TGTGCCAGCAGCTGGACAGGGTTCACCGGGGAGCTGTTTTTT

j_call: TRBJ2-3
v_call: TRBV6-5
clone_size: NA
d_call: NA
cdr3_aa: CASSEPGTQYF
cdr3_nt: TGTGCCAGCAGTGAGCCCGGTACGCAGTATTTT

j_call: TRBJ1-2
v_call: TRBV18
clone_size: NA
d_call: NA
cdr3_aa: CASSERAGYTF
cdr3_nt: TGTGCCAGCTCAGAAAGAGCTGGCTACACCTTC

j_call: TRBJ2-5
v_call: TRBV7-2
clone_size: NA
d_call: TRBD2
cdr3_aa: CASSERLAVGETQYF
cdr3_nt: TGTGCCAGCAGCGAGAGACTAGCGGTTGGGGAGACCCAGTACTTC

j_call: TRBJ2-1
v_call: TRBV27
clone_size: few
d_call: TRBD2
cdr3_aa: CASSPYSGRRSYNEQFF
cdr3_nt: TGTGCCAGCAGCCCCTATAGCGGGAGGCGCTCCTACAATGAGCAGTTCTTC